This T cell receptor beta chain appears in the sequencing data of a study of T cells after yellow fever vaccination. The study's findings and limits: It was a weaker secondary response, yet one that peaked faster, at day 5 versus 15.

In TCRdb, the 5' RACE reads were re-called with MiXCR into one record per CDR3 protein. The sample holds under 550,000 distinct CDR3 sequences, 21% seen once. As to this clonotype: Its antigen is undetermined.

Trimming stripped 0 bases from V and 0 bases from J, with 6 bases between. The CDR3 extends over 14 amino acids. Germline V gene sequence: CDR1 SGHRS, CDR2 YFSETQ. The source is a man between 18 and 29 years old who received the YFV17D yellow fever vaccine. The V and J genes are TRBV5-1 and TRBJ1-2; D is uncertain. Source: PBMCs, taken around 3 weeks after the first yellow fever vaccination. The chain's CDR3 is CASSLARANYGYTF. CDR3 DNA sequence: TGCGCCAGCAGCTTGGCCAGAGCTAACTATGGCTACACCTTC.